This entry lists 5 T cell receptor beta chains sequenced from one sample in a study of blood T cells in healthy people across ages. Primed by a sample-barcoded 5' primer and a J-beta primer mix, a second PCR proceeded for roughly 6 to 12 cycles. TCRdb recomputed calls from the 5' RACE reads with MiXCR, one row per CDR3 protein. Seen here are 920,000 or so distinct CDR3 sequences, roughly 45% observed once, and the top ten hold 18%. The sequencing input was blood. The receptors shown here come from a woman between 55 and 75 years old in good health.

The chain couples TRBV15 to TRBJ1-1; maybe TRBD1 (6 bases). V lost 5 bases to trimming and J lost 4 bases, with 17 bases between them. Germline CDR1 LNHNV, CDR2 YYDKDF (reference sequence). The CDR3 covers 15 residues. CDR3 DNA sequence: TGTGCCACCAGCCCAAGGACCGGGGGCGGCACTGAAGCTTTCTTT. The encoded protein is CATSPRTGGGTEAFF.

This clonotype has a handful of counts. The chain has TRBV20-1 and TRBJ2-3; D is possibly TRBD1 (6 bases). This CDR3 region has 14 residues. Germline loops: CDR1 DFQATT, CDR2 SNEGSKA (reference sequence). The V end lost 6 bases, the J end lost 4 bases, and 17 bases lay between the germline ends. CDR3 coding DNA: TGCAGTGCAACGGGGACACCCAAGGCAGATACGCAGTATTTT. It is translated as CSATGTPKADTQYF.

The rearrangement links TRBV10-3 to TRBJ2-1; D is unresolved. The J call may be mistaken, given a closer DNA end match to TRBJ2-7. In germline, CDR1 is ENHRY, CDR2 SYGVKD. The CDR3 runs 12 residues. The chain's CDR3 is CAISDLDNEQYF. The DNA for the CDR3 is TGTGCCATCAGTGATCTCGACAATGAGCAGTACTTC.

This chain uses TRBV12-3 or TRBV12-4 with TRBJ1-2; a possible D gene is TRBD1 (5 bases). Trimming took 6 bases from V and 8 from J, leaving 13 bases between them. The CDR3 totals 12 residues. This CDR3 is CASRGRGQGYTF. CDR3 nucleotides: TGTGCCAGCAGGGGCCGGGGCCAAGGCTACACCTTC.

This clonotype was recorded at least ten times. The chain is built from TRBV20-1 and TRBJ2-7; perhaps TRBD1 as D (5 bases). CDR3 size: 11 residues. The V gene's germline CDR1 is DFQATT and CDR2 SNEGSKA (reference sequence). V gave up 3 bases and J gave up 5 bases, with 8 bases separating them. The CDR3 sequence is CSASTGNEQYF. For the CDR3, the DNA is TGCAGTGCTAGCACAGGTAACGAGCAGTACTTC.